Described below is a single T cell receptor beta chain sequence and its context. The length of the CDR3 is 15 residues. Germline trimming cut 6 bases from V and 6 bases from J; bases unmatched to any gene: 11. The germline V gene has CDR1 SNHLY and CDR2 FYNNEI. PCR used 60 Vbeta primers and 13 Jbeta primers. Sequenced by immunoSEQ multiplex PCR; TCRdb stores in-frame clones only, minus some. In total, the table holds about 170,000 clones. The data belong to a study of cytomegalovirus exposure and HLA in healthy donors. The source is a woman younger than 30 in good health and CMV-seropositive. The chain links TRBV2 to TRBJ1-5, with 7 bases identical to TRBD1. Sequenced: PBMCs. This CDR3 is CASRSQGVWGQPQHF. The CDR3 coding sequence is TGTGCCAGCAGGTCTCAGGGGGTCTGGGGTCAGCCCCAGCATTTT.